A selection of T cell receptor beta chains follows, all from one sample in a study of radiotherapy plus CTLA-4 blockade in lung cancer. Profiling relied on immunoSEQ multiplex PCR, and the TCRdb table lists in-frame clones only, not all of them. Of about 46,000 clones listed, about 76% were seen once; the top ten hold 2% to 2.5%. Here the sequenced sample was peripheral blood, taken from a patient treated with radiotherapy plus ipilimumab. The receptors derive from a human donor with non-small cell lung cancer whose response to radiotherapy plus ipilimumab could not be evaluated. CDR3s include the opening cysteine and the closing phenylalanine or tryptophan. A D gene is named only where the DNA matches it firmly. Not all rows give a size; the values are once, few, many and, for expanded clones, a class.

j_gene: TRBJ2-1
v_gene: TRBV29-1
abundance: .
d_gene: TRBD1
CDR3nt: TGCAGCGTTCTCACAGGGGGCGCCGAATCCTACAATGAGCAGTTCTTC
CDR3aa: CSVLTGGAESYNEQFF

j_gene: TRBJ2-7
v_gene: TRBV6-6
abundance: .
d_gene: TRBD2
CDR3nt: TGTGCCGGGGGGGCTAGCGGGAACGAGCAGTACTTC
CDR3aa: CAGGASGNEQYF

j_gene: TRBJ1-2
v_gene: TRBV28
abundance: .
d_gene: TRBD1
CDR3nt: TGTGCCAGCAGTGTGACAGGGAAGCACACCTTC
CDR3aa: CASSVTGKHTF

j_gene: TRBJ1-2
v_gene: TRBV6-5
abundance: once
d_gene: .
CDR3nt: TGTGCCAGCTCCCTGGGGGGAGGTATTAACTATGGCTACACCTTC
CDR3aa: CASSLGGGINYGYTF

j_gene: TRBJ2-1
v_gene: TRBV7-2
abundance: .
d_gene: .
CDR3nt: TGTGCCAGCAGCTTAGGAATAGCGTATGAGCAGTTCTTC
CDR3aa: CASSLGIAYEQFF

j_gene: TRBJ2-1
v_gene: TRBV6-1
abundance: few
d_gene: .
CDR3nt: TGTGCCAGCAGAGAGACAGGTGGGGAGCAGTTCTTC
CDR3aa: CASRETGGEQFF

j_gene: TRBJ1-1
v_gene: TRBV28
abundance: .
d_gene: .
CDR3nt: TGTGCCAGCACTACGAGCCCGAACACTGAAGCTTTCTTT
CDR3aa: CASTTSPNTEAFF

j_gene: TRBJ2-7
v_gene: TRBV9
abundance: .
d_gene: TRBD2
CDR3nt: TGTGCCAGCAGCTTTCTAGCGGGGGACCCCTACGAGCAGTACTTC
CDR3aa: CASSFLAGDPYEQYF

j_gene: TRBJ2-7
v_gene: TRBV7-3
abundance: few
d_gene: .
CDR3nt: TGTGCCAGCAGCTTAACTTACAGGGACGAGCAGTACTTC
CDR3aa: CASSLTYRDEQYF

j_gene: TRBJ2-5
v_gene: TRBV13
abundance: .
d_gene: TRBD2
CDR3nt: TGTGCCAGCAGGCCGCGGGGGGGCTTGGAGACCCAGTACTTC
CDR3aa: CASRPRGGLETQYF

j_gene: TRBJ1-4
v_gene: TRBV28
abundance: .
d_gene: .
CDR3nt: TGTGCCAGCAGTTTATCCACAACTAATGAAAAACTGTTTTTT
CDR3aa: CASSLSTTNEKLFF

j_gene: TRBJ2-1
v_gene: TRBV7-9
abundance: once
d_gene: .
CDR3nt: TGTGCCAGCAGCTTAAAGGGAGTGGGGAATGAGCAGTTCTTC
CDR3aa: CASSLKGVGNEQFF

j_gene: TRBJ2-1
v_gene: TRBV5-4
abundance: .
d_gene: TRBD2
CDR3nt: TGTGCCAGCAGCCTCCGACTAGCGGGGCCTAATCAAATTTCGGAGCAGTTCTTC
CDR3aa: CASSLRLAGPNQISEQFF

j_gene: TRBJ2-2
v_gene: TRBV2
abundance: .
d_gene: TRBD2
CDR3nt: TGTGCCAGCAGTGTTAGAGCGGGGGCGAACACCGGGGAGCTGTTTTTT
CDR3aa: CASSVRAGANTGELFF

j_gene: TRBJ2-3
v_gene: TRBV7-2
abundance: .
d_gene: TRBD2
CDR3nt: TGTGCCAGCAGCTTATCAGCGGGAGTTTCATCAGATACGCAGTATTTT
CDR3aa: CASSLSAGVSSDTQYF

j_gene: TRBJ2-3
v_gene: TRBV21-1
abundance: .
d_gene: .
CDR3nt: TGTGCCAGCAGCAAAGAAGAGGAGAAAGCGGGTACAGATACGCAGTATTTT
CDR3aa: CASSKEEEKAGTDTQYF

j_gene: TRBJ2-1
v_gene: TRBV9
abundance: .
d_gene: .
CDR3nt: TGTGCCAGCAGCCCAAAGAGTCCTTACTCCTACAATGAGCAGTTCTTC
CDR3aa: CASSPKSPYSYNEQFF

j_gene: TRBJ1-2
v_gene: TRBV28
abundance: .
d_gene: .
CDR3nt: TGTGCCAGCAGGATAGGGGTGGGCTACACCTTC
CDR3aa: CASRIGVGYTF

j_gene: TRBJ2-7
v_gene: TRBV28
abundance: .
d_gene: .
CDR3nt: TGTGCCAGCATGAGGTCCCGACTTACCTACGAGCAGTACTTC
CDR3aa: CASMRSRLTYEQYF

j_gene: TRBJ2-7
v_gene: TRBV7-2
abundance: .
d_gene: TRBD2
CDR3nt: TGTGCCAGCAGCTTAAGCGGGAGTTACGAGCAGTACTTC
CDR3aa: CASSLSGSYEQYF

j_gene: TRBJ2-1
v_gene: TRBV27
abundance: once
d_gene: TRBD1
CDR3nt: TGTGCCAGCACTTCGGACAGGGTTGGAGATGAGCAGTTCTTC
CDR3aa: CASTSDRVGDEQFF

j_gene: TRBJ1-2
v_gene: TRBV4-1
abundance: .
d_gene: TRBD1
CDR3nt: TGCGCCAGCAGCCAAGAAGGGGACAGGGGAAGAGGCTACACCTTC
CDR3aa: CASSQEGDRGRGYTF